A single sample is the source of the 14 T cell receptor beta chains below, sequenced in a study of breast tumors, draining lymph nodes, adjacent tissues. Axillary draining lymph nodes of breast cancer patients supplied the node samples. TCRdb recomputed calls from the multiplex PCR reads with MiXCR, one row per CDR3 protein. The data contain fewer than 250,000 distinct CDR3 sequences, approximately 31% of them singletons. Sequenced input: axillary lymph node tissue. The source of these receptors is a female donor with breast cancer. Some clones in this sample may be carry-over from other donors' samples.

The CDR3 nucleotides are TGTGCCAGCCCCTCCGCGGGGATCTCCGAGCAGTACTTC. Translated, it gives CASPSAGISEQYF. The chain recombines TRBV11-3 with TRBJ2-7, with D maybe TRBD2 (6 bases). Trimming removed 8 bases at V and 6 bases at J, with 17 bases between. Germline V gives CDR1 SGHNT, CDR2 YENEEA. The CDR3 length is 13 residues. The complete variable domain, with remaining parts taken from reference TRBV11-3 and TRBJ2-7, reads EAGVVQSPRYKIIEKKQPVAFWCNPISGHNTLYWYLQNLGQGPELLIRYENEEAVDDSQLPKDRFSAERLKGVDSTLKIQPAELGDSAVYLCASPSAGISEQYFGPGTRLTVT.

Turning to this clonotype: This may stem from a read error, because a much larger clone lies one nucleotide away. The gene calls are TRBV11-2 and TRBJ2-7; D possibly corresponds to TRBD1 (5 bases). CDR3 length: 13 residues. Germline-derived CDR1 and CDR2 are SGHAT and FQNNGV. Here the CDR3 reads CASNPTGSSEQYF. The CDR3 nucleotides read TGTGCCAGCAACCCCACAGGCTCCTCCGAGCAGTACTTC.

The chain has TRBV6-2 or TRBV6-3 and TRBJ2-7; TRBD1 matches 7 bases. This CDR3 comprises 15 residues. Germline loops: CDR1 MNHEY, CDR2 SVGEGT. The J segment lost 2 bases and the V segment lost 5 bases, leaving 9 bases of the junction unmatched. The CDR3: CASSLRQGGAYEQYF. The CDR3, as DNA: TGTGCCAGCAGTCTCAGACAGGGTGGGGCCTACGAGCAGTACTTC.

This clonotype was detected ten times or more. The chain couples TRBV15 to TRBJ2-7; the match to TRBD1 covers 9 bases. The CDR3 spans 14 residues. The germline V gene encodes CDR1 LNHNV and CDR2 YYDKDF (reference sequence). V lost 6 bases and J lost 2; bases outside the gene matches: 5. CDR3 DNA: TGTGCCACCAGACCGGGACAGGGAACCTACGAGCAGTACTTC. It encodes CATRPGQGTYEQYF.

The chain uses TRBV7-8 and TRBJ2-1; TRBD2 might be the D (6 bases). CDR3 length equals 14 residues. V lost 4 bases and J 12 bases, leaving 19 bases between the germline ends. Germline-derived CDR1 and CDR2 are SGHVS and FQNEAQ. This CDR3 reads CASSSRGLRGWQFF. CDR3 nucleotides: TGTGCCAGCAGCTCGAGGGGACTCCGAGGGTGGCAGTTCTTC.

This clonotype showed up many times. A read error may account for a junction end that differs from germline. This chain connects TRBV12-3 or TRBV12-4 to TRBJ2-6; D unresolved. CDR3 length: 16 amino acids. The CDR3 sequence is CASSHPADSGANVLTF. In DNA, the CDR3 is TGTGCCAGCAGTCACCCCGCCGACTCTGGAGCCAACGTCCTGACTTTC.

As concerns this clonotype: Sequence at one end of the junction differs from germline and may be a read error. V gene TRBV7-2 combines with J gene TRBJ2-5; TRBD2 agrees at 10 bases. This CDR3 has 17 amino acids. Germline lookup yields CDR1 SGHTA and CDR2 FQGNSA. The chain's CDR3 is CASSLGARTSGQETQYF. Here the CDR3 DNA reads TGCGCCAGCAGCTTGGGGGCCCGGACTAGCGGACAAGAGACCCAGTACTTC.

This clonotype was recorded at least ten times. The V and J genes are TRBV7-9 and TRBJ2-1, with 11 bases aligning to TRBD2. There are 17 residues in the CDR3. V dropped 2 bases and J dropped 8; count of bases not matched to a gene: 11. Germline CDR1 SEHNR, CDR2 FQNEAQ (reference sequence). DNA for the CDR3: TGTGCCAGCAGCTTAATTGTAAGTCTAGCGGGAGGCGATGAGCAGTTCTTC. The encoded protein is CASSLIVSLAGGDEQFF.

This clonotype was seen repeatedly, ten times or more. This CDR3 is CASSQVGQLYEQYF. For the CDR3, the DNA is TGCGCCAGCAGCCAAGTGGGACAGCTCTACGAGCAGTACTTC. This chain uses TRBV4-1 with TRBJ2-7; 7 positions agree with TRBD1. Unmatched junction bases numbered 3, after V lost 1 base and J lost 3 bases. The CDR3 runs to 14 residues. The V gene's germline CDR1 is MGHRA and CDR2 YSYEKL.

The chain uses TRBV5-4 and TRBJ2-3; TRBD2 matches 7 bases. The V and J ends lost 3 bases and 4 bases, in that order; junction bases with no gene match: 11. From germline, CDR1 is SGHNT and CDR2 YYREEE (reference sequence). The CDR3 has 16 residues. In DNA, the CDR3 is TGTGCCAGCAGCTCGGGGAGGGCGCGCCTCGCAGATACGCAGTATTTT. This encodes CASSSGRARLADTQYF. Variable domain in full (rest from reference TRBV5-4 and TRBJ2-3): ETGVTQSPTHLIKTRGQQVTLRCSSQSGHNTVSWYQQALGQGPQFIFQYYREEENGRGNFPPRFSGLQFPNYSSELNVNALELDDSALYLCASSSGRARLADTQYFGPGTRLTVL.

The CDR3 nucleotides are TGTGCCAGCAGTTTCGAGGACGGGGGACAACGGGAGACCCAGTACTTC. It is translated as CASSFEDGGQRETQYF. The chain combines TRBV12-3 or TRBV12-4 with TRBJ2-5; D is tentatively TRBD1 or TRBD2 (6 bases each). This CDR3 has 16 residues. The germline V and J ends were trimmed by 3 bases and 5 bases, with 19 bases remaining between them.

This clonotype was seen more than once but under ten times. With a much larger clone just one base away, this may be a read error. The J gene is TRBJ2-5, the V gene TRBV5-1; D uncertain. CDR1 SGHRS and CDR2 YFSETQ come from the germline V gene. This CDR3 region has 12 residues. CDR3 loop: CASSFASETHYF. The CDR3 DNA sequence: TGCGCCAGCAGCTTCGCATCGGAGACCCACTACTTC.

This chain links TRBV20-1 with TRBJ1-1; D unresolved. This CDR3 region has 13 residues. The V gene lost 1 base and the J gene lost 6 bases, with 12 bases spanning the gap. Germline CDR1 and CDR2: DFQATT and SNEGSKA (reference sequence). The CDR3 loop is CSARVSGAAEAFF. As DNA, the CDR3 is TGCAGTGCTAGAGTTTCGGGCGCGGCTGAAGCTTTCTTT.

As for this clonotype: Given a much more abundant clone one base away, this may be a read error. The chain couples TRBV20-1 to TRBJ2-1; D is undetermined. The CDR3 runs to 12 residues. Germline assignment: CDR1 DFQATT and CDR2 SNEGSKA (reference sequence). The CDR3: CSARALGYEPFF. The DNA of the CDR3 is TGCAGTGCTAGAGCGTTAGGCTATGAGCCGTTCTTC.